The clone carrying this TCR beta chain appeared a few times. This entry is derived from a study of blood T cell repertoires in COVID-19. Study as a whole: COVID-19 samples collected from the United States, Italy and Spain covered acute and convalescent phases. The cDNA or gDNA used as material had been derived from T cells, B-cell-depleted T cells, or PBMCs.

As originally analysed: Reference gene primer amplification gave nucleated cell count estimates. Sequenced by immunoSEQ multiplex PCR; TCRdb stores in-frame clones only, minus some. That table supplies the V and J calls and clone size; D and trimming were determined from the DNA. The table shows more than 400,000 clones, with around 85% occurring only once. This receptor was identified in a human donor in a cohort sampled during active COVID-19. The sample consisted of peripheral blood.

The CDR3 DNA is TGTGCCAGCAGCCAAGGCTTCAGAGGGCCCGGAGATACGCAGTATTTT. This translates into CASSQGFRGPGDTQYF. The chain employs TRBV3-1 (or the pseudogene TRBV3-2) and TRBJ2-3; a weak D match, TRBD2 (5 bases). This CDR3 region has 16 residues. Germline V CDR1 and CDR2: LGHDT, YNNKEL (reference sequence). With 1 base removed from V and 5 bases from J, the gap between germline ends came to 16 bases.